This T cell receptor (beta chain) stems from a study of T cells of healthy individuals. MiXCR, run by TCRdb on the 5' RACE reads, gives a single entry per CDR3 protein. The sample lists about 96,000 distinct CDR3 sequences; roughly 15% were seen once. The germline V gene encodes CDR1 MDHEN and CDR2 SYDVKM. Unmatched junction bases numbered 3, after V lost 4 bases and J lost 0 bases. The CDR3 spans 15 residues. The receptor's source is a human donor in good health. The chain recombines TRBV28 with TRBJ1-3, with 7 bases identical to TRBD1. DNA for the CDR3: TGTGCCAGCAGTTCAGGGACAGACTCTGGAAACACCATATATTTT. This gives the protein CASSSGTDSGNTIYF.